This TCR beta chain was documented in a study of cytomegalovirus exposure and HLA in healthy donors. Broader study findings: Specificity for CMV antigens was confirmed in vitro for a few of the CMV-associated chains. A later look showed TCR association rates differing by HLA locus, highest for DRB1 and lowest for HLA-C. Researchers catalogued some 160 TCR beta chains as cytomegalovirus-associated. TRBV6-2, TRBV6-3 and some other V segments were excluded as indistinguishable.

The CDR3 contains 14 residues. Trimming removed 3 bases from V and 4 bases from J; junction bases left unmatched: 2. Germline assignment: CDR1 SGHTA and CDR2 FQGNSA. PCR amplification relied on 60 Vbeta primers (plus 13 Jbeta primers). Assay: immunoSEQ multiplex PCR; the TCRdb copy retains only in-frame clones and omits some. This sample has around 150,000 clones, with around four fifths found just once. To note about this clone: As yet, its antigen is unknown.

The sample consisted of PBMCs. This sequence joins TRBV7-2 and TRBJ2-3; 9 positions agree with TRBD1. The TCR was taken from a male donor in good health and CMV-seropositive. The CDR3 here is CASSFTGGADTQYF. CDR3 DNA: TGTGCCAGCAGCTTTACAGGGGGCGCAGATACGCAGTATTTT.